The 29 T cell receptor beta chains below all came from one sample that was sequenced in a study of cytomegalovirus exposure and HLA in healthy donors. 13 Jbeta primers and 60 Vbeta primers were used for the PCR. Generated by immunoSEQ multiplex PCR, the TCRdb table keeps only in-frame clones and is missing some. Of around 100,000 clones in the sample, over 70% are singletons; the top ten hold 4%. Material: PBMCs. The receptors derive from a man aged 50 to 60 in good health and CMV-seropositive.

The chain employs TRBV29-1 and TRBJ2-5, with TRBD1 matching 7 bases. The length of the CDR3 is 13 residues. J gave up 4 bases and V 3 bases, and 5 bases lay outside the gene matches. Germline loops: CDR1 SQVTM, CDR2 ANQGSEA. CDR3 nucleotides: TGCAGCGTTGACGGACAGGTGGGAGAGACCCAGTACTTC. Translation: CSVDGQVGETQYF.

The chain links TRBV11-3 to TRBJ2-7, with 11 bases lining up with TRBD1. This CDR3 has 20 residues. CDR1 SGHNT and CDR2 YENEEA come from the germline V gene. The ends lost 0 bases at V and 1 base at J; junction bases unmatched: 14. CDR3 in DNA: TGTGCCAGCAGCTTAGAGCTCCAAAACCGGGACAGGGGGAATTCCTACGAGCAGTACTTC. This gives the protein CASSLELQNRDRGNSYEQYF.

The chain employs TRBV6-5 and TRBJ1-5; no definite D call. The V gene lost 8 bases and the J gene lost 4 bases, with 18 bases spanning the gap. Germline assignment: CDR1 MNHEY and CDR2 SVGAGI. The CDR3 extends over 15 amino acids. The CDR3 sequence is CASALSAVLNQPQHF. CDR3 DNA: TGTGCCAGCGCGCTCTCGGCGGTCCTTAATCAGCCCCAGCATTTT.

The gene calls are TRBV9 and TRBJ2-5; D call uncertain. Trimming took off 0 bases at V and 5 bases at J, with 11 bases between the two ends. CDR3 length: 14 residues. CDR1 SGDLS and CDR2 YYNGEE come from the germline V gene. The CDR3 loop reads CASSVGTTTETQYF. In nucleotides, the CDR3 is TGTGCCAGCAGCGTAGGCACTACCACCGAGACCCAGTACTTC.

This clone was picked up one time. The chain links TRBV10-2 to TRBJ1-1; 7 nucleotides agree with TRBD1. The germline CDR1 and CDR2 sequences are WSHSY and SAAADI. With 5 bases clipped from V and 0 bases from J, the junction kept 9 bases outside the gene matches. The CDR3 has 16 residues. CDR3 DNA sequence: TGCGCCAGCAGTTCAAAAACCGGGACAGTGAACACTGAAGCTTTCTTT. Translating gives CASSSKTGTVNTEAFF.

CDR3 region: CASSPGTKTDTQYF. CDR3 sequence (DNA): TGTGCCAGCTCACCAGGGACTAAAACAGATACGCAGTATTTT. The chain uses TRBV18 and TRBJ2-3, with 7 bases lining up with TRBD2. Germline CDR1 and CDR2: KGHSH and LQKENI. J lost 3 bases, V lost 2 bases, and 2 bases had no gene match. The CDR3 is 14 residues long.

This clone was counted between two and nine times. The genes are TRBV19 and TRBJ2-3; TRBD2 agrees at 8 bases. This CDR3 comprises 16 residues. V was pared by 5 bases and J by 8 bases, with 15 bases of the junction left unmatched. Germline assignment: CDR1 LNHDA and CDR2 SQIVND (reference sequence). The CDR3 loop is CASSPALAGRALTQYF. The CDR3 DNA is TGTGCCAGTAGTCCCGCGTTAGCGGGGAGGGCCCTTACGCAGTATTTT.

The V gene is TRBV5-6, the J gene TRBJ2-5; TRBD2 matches 7 bases. The germline gives CDR1 SGHDT, CDR2 YYEEEE. The CDR3 loop spans 15 amino acids. Trimming cost V 0 bases and J 4 bases; bases outside gene matches: 6. The CDR3 here is CASSLGGRVGETQYF. The CDR3 DNA reads TGTGCCAGCAGCTTGGGGGGGAGGGTAGGAGAGACCCAGTACTTC.

The J gene is TRBJ2-7, the V gene TRBV19; D might be TRBD2 (6 bases). Germline values: CDR1 LNHDA, CDR2 SQIVND (reference sequence). This CDR3 comprises 14 residues. V was clipped by 3 bases and J by 3 bases, with 12 bases between them. The CDR3 DNA reads as TGTGCCAGTAGTATGTGGGAGGCTAACTACGAGCAGTACTTC. Amino acids: CASSMWEANYEQYF.

The V and J genes are TRBV6-1 and TRBJ2-1; D is perhaps TRBD2 (6 bases). The ends were cut back, 7 bases at V and 5 bases at J, with 15 bases in the middle. The CDR3 contains 14 residues. Germline lookup yields CDR1 MNHNS and CDR2 SASEGT. The CDR3 spells CASNTQGLNNEQFF. CDR3 coding DNA: TGTGCCAGCAACACCCAAGGACTAAACAATGAGCAGTTCTTC.

Of note for this clone: The same CDR3 is also encoded by other DNA sequences in this sample. The rearrangement uses TRBV30 and TRBJ1-1; 8 bases line up with TRBD1. V shed 3 bases, J shed 5 bases, and the junction held 2 bases outside the gene matches. CDR3 length: 12 residues. Germline CDR1 reads GTSNPN; CDR2 reads SVGIG (reference sequence). The CDR3: CAWRDRVTEAFF. The CDR3 nucleotides read TGTGCCTGGAGGGACAGGGTGACTGAAGCTTTCTTT.

V gene TRBV10-3 combines with J gene TRBJ2-2; 10 bases map to TRBD2. Germline-derived CDR1 and CDR2 are ENHRY and SYGVKD. CDR3 length equals 14 residues. J lost 5 bases, V lost 11 bases, and 8 bases had no gene match. CDR3 in DNA: TGTGCCGCCAAAGCGGGAGGGGGGACCGGGGAGCTGTTTTTT. Translation gives CAAKAGGGTGELFF.

V is TRBV19 and J is TRBJ1-1; a weak D match, TRBD1 (5 bases). The V gene's germline CDR1 is LNHDA and CDR2 SQIVND (reference sequence). This CDR3 is built from 18 residues. Trimming stripped 1 base from V and 0 bases from J, with 18 bases between. As DNA, the CDR3 is TGTGCCAGTAGTATAGCAGGGATGATTACCCACATGAACACTGAAGCTTTCTTT. It specifies CASSIAGMITHMNTEAFF. Supplemented by reference TRBV19 and TRBJ1-1, the full variable domain reads DGGITQSPKYLFRKEGQNVTLSCEQNLNHDAMYWYRQDPGQGLRLIYYSQIVNDFQKGDIAEGYSVSREKKESFPLTVTSAQKNPTAFYLCASSIAGMITHMNTEAFFGQGTRLTVV.

This rearrangement joins TRBV5-1 to TRBJ2-1; 7 bases map to TRBD2. Germline CDR1 and CDR2: SGHRS and YFSETQ. The CDR3 runs 14 residues. V was clipped by 3 bases and J by 2 bases; unmatched bases: 2. The CDR3, as DNA: TGCGCCAGCAGCTGGCGGGAGCCCTACAATGAGCAGTTCTTC. This sequence encodes CASSWREPYNEQFF.

This clone was seen more than once but under ten times. CDR3 bases: TGTGCCACATCCAGTGACTCCTACGAGCAGTACTTC. It translates to CATSSDSYEQYF. The chain recombines TRBV2 with TRBJ2-7; D is unresolved. V was trimmed by 10 bases and J by 0 bases, leaving 10 bases between them. The length of the CDR3 is 12 residues. Looked up from germline, CDR1 is SNHLY and CDR2 is FYNNEI.

The V and J genes are TRBV19 and TRBJ2-1; tentatively, D is TRBD2 (5 bases). The CDR3 spans 14 residues. Trimming cost V 5 bases and J 9 bases, with 17 bases left between them. CDR1 and CDR2 from the germline V gene are LNHDA and SQIVND (reference sequence). The CDR3 is CASSPDGFAGEQFF. DNA of the CDR3: TGTGCCAGTAGTCCTGACGGCTTTGCGGGTGAGCAGTTCTTC. Variable domain in full (rest from reference TRBV19 and TRBJ2-1): DGGITQSPKYLFRKEGQNVTLSCEQNLNHDAMYWYRQDPGQGLRLIYYSQIVNDFQKGDIAEGYSVSREKKESFPLTVTSAQKNPTAFYLCASSPDGFAGEQFFGPGTRLTVL.

The V and J genes are TRBV2 and TRBJ1-1, with 8 positions matching TRBD1. Unmatched junction bases numbered 7, after V lost 3 bases and J lost 7 bases. Germline V CDR1 and CDR2: SNHLY, FYNNEI. This CDR3 is built from 14 residues. CDR3 nucleotides: TGTGCCAGCAGTGACGGCAGGGGGCAAGGTGAAGCTTTCTTT. Residues: CASSDGRGQGEAFF.

The V gene is TRBV20-1, the J gene TRBJ2-7; 9 bases fit TRBD2. CDR3 size: 11 residues. Germline assignment: CDR1 DFQATT and CDR2 SNEGSKA (reference sequence). With V trimmed by 7 bases and J by 7 bases, 5 bases remained unmatched. CDR3 region: CSVAGGYEQYF. The CDR3 nucleotides read TGCAGTGTTGCGGGAGGGTATGAGCAGTACTTC.

V is TRBV29-1 and J is TRBJ2-3; the D is unclear. The CDR3 covers 14 residues. V lost 4 bases and J 0 bases, leaving 11 bases between the germline ends. Germline assignment: CDR1 SQVTM and CDR2 ANQGSEA. The CDR3 region has the DNA TGCAGCGTTGTTTCCGGAGCTAGCACAGATACGCAGTATTTT. Encoded protein: CSVVSGASTDTQYF.

This clone has only one observation. The chain uses TRBV10-3 and TRBJ2-7; tentatively, D is TRBD1 (6 bases). Trimming pared 4 bases from V and 3 bases from J, leaving 7 bases between. This CDR3 is built from 12 residues. Per germline, CDR1 ENHRY and CDR2 SYGVKD. CDR3 DNA sequence: TGTGCCATCAGTGGGACAGACTACGAGCAGTACTTC. Translating gives CAISGTDYEQYF.

J is TRBJ2-2 and V is TRBV6-5; possibly TRBD2 for D (5 bases). Trimming removed 1 base from V and 5 bases from J, with 11 bases in between. The CDR3 loop spans 15 amino acids. CDR1 MNHEY and CDR2 SVGAGI come from the germline V gene. DNA of the CDR3: TGTGCCAGCAGTTACTTTACTAGGCCGACCGGGGAGCTGTTTTTT. It yields the protein CASSYFTRPTGELFF.

The chain uses TRBV5-4 and TRBJ1-2, with TRBD1 identical over 10 bases. Trimming at V came to 6 bases and at J to 3 bases, leaving 8 bases not matched to a gene. Germline V gives CDR1 SGHNT, CDR2 YYREEE (reference sequence). The CDR3 is 15 amino acids. CDR3 DNA sequence: TGTGCCAGCACGGGTGTAGGACAGGGGGACTATGGCTACACCTTC. Translation gives CASTGVGQGDYGYTF.

The chain couples TRBV9 to TRBJ2-5, with a tentative D call TRBD2 (5 bases). Germline-derived CDR1 and CDR2 are SGDLS and YYNGEE. CDR3 length: 14 residues. Trimming stripped 4 bases from V and 5 bases from J, with 15 bases between. The CDR3 bases are TGTGCCAGCAGCCACCCGGCAGGCGGGGAGACCCAGTACTTC. Its translation: CASSHPAGGETQYF.

The gene calls are TRBV7-9 and TRBJ1-1; 7 bases match TRBD1. The CDR3 has 14 amino acids. V lost 6 bases, J lost 3 bases, and 7 bases stayed unmatched. Germline CDR1 is SEHNR and CDR2 is FQNEAQ (reference sequence). CDR3 loop: CASRRQGSDTEAFF. Written as DNA, the CDR3 is TGTGCCAGCAGAAGACAGGGATCGGACACTGAAGCTTTCTTT.

This clone was picked up a small number of times. The chain is built from TRBV6-4 and TRBJ2-1; 8 bases match TRBD1. The CDR3 length is 14 residues. V lost 6 bases, J lost 5 bases, and 6 bases stayed unmatched. CDR1 is MRHNA, CDR2 SNTAGT, per germline. The CDR3 protein is CASRGGQENNEQFF. CDR3 in DNA: TGTGCCAGCAGGGGGGGACAGGAGAACAATGAGCAGTTCTTC.

The chain recombines TRBV19 with TRBJ1-5; D not certain. V was pared by 9 bases and J by 4 bases, with 22 bases between. Per the germline V gene, CDR1 is LNHDA and CDR2 is SQIVND (reference sequence). The CDR3 contains 16 residues. The CDR3 bases are TGTGCCAGCGGGAACAGCAGACGAGGGCTGAATCAGCCCCAGCATTTT. Protein sequence: CASGNSRRGLNQPQHF.

The chain employs TRBV5-1 and TRBJ2-2; D is unclear. From germline, CDR1 is SGHRS and CDR2 YFSETQ. V dropped 0 bases and J dropped 2 bases, with 5 bases sitting between them. The CDR3 loop spans 14 amino acids. CDR3 nucleotides: TGCGCCAGCAGCTTGGCTATAAACACCGGGGAGCTGTTTTTT. It codes for CASSLAINTGELFF.

The chain combines TRBV28 with TRBJ2-3; a weak D match, TRBD1 (7 bases). The CDR3 is 15 residues long. Germline V CDR1 and CDR2: MDHEN, SYDVKM. V lost 5 bases, J lost 0 bases, and 12 bases lay in between. The CDR3 nucleotides are TGTGCCAGCAGTCCGCCAGGGGGGAGCACAGATACGCAGTATTTT. This encodes CASSPPGGSTDTQYF.

The chain is built from TRBV19 and TRBJ1-1, with D perhaps matching TRBD1 (5 bases). The V and J ends lost 2 bases and 0 bases respectively, with 7 bases between them. The CDR3 runs 14 residues. Germline loops: CDR1 LNHDA, CDR2 SQIVND (reference sequence). CDR3 residues: CASSIRQMNTEAFF. Here the CDR3 DNA reads TGTGCCAGTAGTATAAGACAGATGAACACTGAAGCTTTCTTT.